This TCR beta chain comes out of a study of CD8 T cells in ankylosing spondylitis. Study findings and constraints: Peripheral blood samples showed relatively rare disease-linked clones, and these clones were CD8+.

The germline V gene encodes CDR1 WSHSY and CDR2 SAAADI. After removal of 7 bases from V and 4 bases from J, the junction contained 11 bases not matched to a gene. This CDR3 contains 15 residues. As concerns this clonotype: As yet, its antigen is unknown.

TCRdb reprocessed the 5' RACE reads via MiXCR and lists one record per CDR3 protein. Found here are over 30,000 distinct CDR3 sequences, over 10% of them singletons; the top ten hold roughly 30%. The sample taken for sequencing was synovial fluid, either unsorted or a sorted T cell fraction (not recorded which). This chain links TRBV10-2 with TRBJ2-7; 9 nucleotides line up with TRBD1. The TCR sequence derives from a male donor with ankylosing spondylitis. The CDR3 is CASNSHGTGHYEQYF. CDR3 bases: TGCGCCAGCAATTCCCATGGGACAGGGCATTACGAGCAGTACTTC.